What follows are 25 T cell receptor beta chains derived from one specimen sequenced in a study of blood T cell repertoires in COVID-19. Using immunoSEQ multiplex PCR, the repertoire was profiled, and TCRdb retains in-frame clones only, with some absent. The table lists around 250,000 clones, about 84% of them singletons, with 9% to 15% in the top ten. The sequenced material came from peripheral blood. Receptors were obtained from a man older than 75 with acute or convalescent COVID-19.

As DNA, the CDR3 is TGTGCCAGTAGTATAGATCCTAGCTCCTACGAGCAGTACTTC. This codes for CASSIDPSSYEQYF. This chain joins TRBV19 and TRBJ2-7; D gene uncertain. Trimming took off 0 bases at V and 0 bases at J, with 6 bases between the two ends. The CDR3 covers 14 residues. CDR1 and CDR2 from the germline V gene are LNHDA and SQIVND (reference sequence).

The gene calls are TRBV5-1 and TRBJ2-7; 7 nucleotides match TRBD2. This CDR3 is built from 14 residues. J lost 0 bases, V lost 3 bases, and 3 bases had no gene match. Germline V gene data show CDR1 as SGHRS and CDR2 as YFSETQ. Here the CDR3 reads CASSWGGSSYEQYF. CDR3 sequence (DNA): TGCGCCAGCAGCTGGGGGGGGTCCTCCTACGAGCAGTACTTC.

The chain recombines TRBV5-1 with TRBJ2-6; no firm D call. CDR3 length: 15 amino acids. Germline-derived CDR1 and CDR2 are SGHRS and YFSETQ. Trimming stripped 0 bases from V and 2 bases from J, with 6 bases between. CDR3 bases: TGCGCCAGCAGCTTGGCCTTTCCTGGGGCCAACGTCCTGACTTTC. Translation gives CASSLAFPGANVLTF.

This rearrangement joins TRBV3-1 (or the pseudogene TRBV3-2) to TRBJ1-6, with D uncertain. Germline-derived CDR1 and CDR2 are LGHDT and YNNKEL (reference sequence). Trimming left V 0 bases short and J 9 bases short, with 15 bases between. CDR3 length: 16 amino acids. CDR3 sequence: CASSQDSQFTLSPLHF. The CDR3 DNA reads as TGTGCCAGCAGCCAAGACAGTCAATTCACCCTTTCACCCCTCCACTTT.

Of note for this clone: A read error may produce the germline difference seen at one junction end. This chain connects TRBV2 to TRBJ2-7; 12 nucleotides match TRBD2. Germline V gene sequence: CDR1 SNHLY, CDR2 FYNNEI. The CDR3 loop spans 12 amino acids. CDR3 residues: CASSEIMGLAGF. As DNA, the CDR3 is TGTGCCAGCAGTGAAATCATGGGACTAGCGGGCTTC.

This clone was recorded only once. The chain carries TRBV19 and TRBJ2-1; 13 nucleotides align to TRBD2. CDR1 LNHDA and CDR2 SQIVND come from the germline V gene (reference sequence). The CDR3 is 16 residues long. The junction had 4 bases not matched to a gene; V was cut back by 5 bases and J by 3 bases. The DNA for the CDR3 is TGTGCCAGTAGTCTGAGGACTAGCGGGAGCTACAATGAGCAGTTCTTC. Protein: CASSLRTSGSYNEQFF.

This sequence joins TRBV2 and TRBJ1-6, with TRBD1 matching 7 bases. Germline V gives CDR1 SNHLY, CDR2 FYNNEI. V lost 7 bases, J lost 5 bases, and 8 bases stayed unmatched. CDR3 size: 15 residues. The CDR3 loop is CASKIGTVHNSPLHF. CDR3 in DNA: TGTGCCAGCAAGATAGGGACAGTCCATAATTCACCCCTCCACTTT.

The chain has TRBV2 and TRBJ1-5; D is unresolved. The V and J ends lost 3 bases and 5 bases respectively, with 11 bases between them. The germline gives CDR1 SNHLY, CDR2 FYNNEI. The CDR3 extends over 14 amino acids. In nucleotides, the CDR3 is TGTGCCAGCAGTGATTTTGGCCCATATCAGCCCCAGCATTTT. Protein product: CASSDFGPYQPQHF.

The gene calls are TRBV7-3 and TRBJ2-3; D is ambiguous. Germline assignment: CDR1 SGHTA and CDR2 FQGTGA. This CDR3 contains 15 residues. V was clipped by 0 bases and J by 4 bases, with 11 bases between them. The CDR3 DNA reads TGTGCCAGCAGCTTAACGAGTGGTGAATCAGATACGCAGTATTTT. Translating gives CASSLTSGESDTQYF.

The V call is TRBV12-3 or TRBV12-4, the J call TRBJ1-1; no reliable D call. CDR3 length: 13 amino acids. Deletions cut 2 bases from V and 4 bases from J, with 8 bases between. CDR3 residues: CASSLMISTEAFF. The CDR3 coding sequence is TGTGCCAGCAGTTTAATGATTAGCACTGAAGCTTTCTTT.

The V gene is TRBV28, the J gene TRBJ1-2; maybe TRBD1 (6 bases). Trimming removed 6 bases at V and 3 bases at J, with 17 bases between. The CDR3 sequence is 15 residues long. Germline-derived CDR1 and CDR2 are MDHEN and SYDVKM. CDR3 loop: CASSPGGLRDYGYTF. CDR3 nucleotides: TGTGCCAGCAGCCCGGGGGGCCTGAGAGACTATGGCTACACCTTC.

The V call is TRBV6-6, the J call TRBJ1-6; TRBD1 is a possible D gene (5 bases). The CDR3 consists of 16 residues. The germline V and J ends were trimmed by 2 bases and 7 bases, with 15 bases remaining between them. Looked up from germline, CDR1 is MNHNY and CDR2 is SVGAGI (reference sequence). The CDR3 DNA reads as TGTGCCAGCAGTTACACAGGCAGGGCGAAGAATTCACCCCTCCACTTT. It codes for CASSYTGRAKNSPLHF.

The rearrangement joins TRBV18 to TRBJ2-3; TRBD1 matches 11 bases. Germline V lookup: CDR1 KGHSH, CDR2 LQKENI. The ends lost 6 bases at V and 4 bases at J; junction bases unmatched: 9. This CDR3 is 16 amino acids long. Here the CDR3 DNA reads TGTGCCAGCTCTCTAAACGGACAGGGGGCTGCAGATACGCAGTATTTT. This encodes CASSLNGQGAADTQYF.

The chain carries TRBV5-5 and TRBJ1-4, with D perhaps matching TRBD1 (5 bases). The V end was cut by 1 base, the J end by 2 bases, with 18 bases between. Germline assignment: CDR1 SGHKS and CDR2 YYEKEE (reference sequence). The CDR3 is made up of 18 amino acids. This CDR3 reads CASSLTGRGGWTNEKLFF. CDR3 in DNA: TGTGCCAGCAGCTTGACGGGGAGGGGTGGATGGACTAATGAAAAACTGTTTTTT.

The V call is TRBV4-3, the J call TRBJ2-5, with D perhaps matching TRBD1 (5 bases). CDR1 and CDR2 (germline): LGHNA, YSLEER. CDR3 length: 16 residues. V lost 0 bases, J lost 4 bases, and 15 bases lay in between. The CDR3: CASSQDRAGQGETQYF. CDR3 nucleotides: TGCGCCAGCAGCCAAGATCGTGCAGGGCAAGGAGAGACCCAGTACTTC.

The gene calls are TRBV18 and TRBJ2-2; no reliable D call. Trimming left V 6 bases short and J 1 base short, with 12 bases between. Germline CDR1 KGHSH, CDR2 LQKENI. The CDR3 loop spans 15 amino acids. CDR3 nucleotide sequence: TGTGCCAGCTCCCCGTCCTCGAGGAACACCGGGGAGCTGTTTTTT. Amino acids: CASSPSSRNTGELFF.

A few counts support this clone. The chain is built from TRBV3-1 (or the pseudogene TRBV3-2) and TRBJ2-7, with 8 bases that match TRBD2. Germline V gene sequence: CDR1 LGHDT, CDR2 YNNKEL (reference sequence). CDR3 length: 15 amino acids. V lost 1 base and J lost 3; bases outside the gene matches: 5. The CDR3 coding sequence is TGTGCCAGCAGCCAAGGCCTAGCGGGCCACTACGAGCAGTACTTC. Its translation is CASSQGLAGHYEQYF.

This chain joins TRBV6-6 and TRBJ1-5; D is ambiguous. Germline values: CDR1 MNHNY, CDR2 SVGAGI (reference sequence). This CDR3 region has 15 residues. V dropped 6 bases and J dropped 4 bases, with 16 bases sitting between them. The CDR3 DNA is TGTGCCAGCAGGCAAGGAACACAGATAAATCAGCCCCAGCATTTT. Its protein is CASRQGTQINQPQHF.

CDR3 sequence reads: CSVETGFDQPQHF. The DNA for the CDR3 is TGCAGCGTAGAGACAGGGTTCGATCAGCCCCAGCATTTT. The J gene is TRBJ1-5, the V gene TRBV29-1; 7 positions agree with TRBD1. J gave up 5 bases and V 6 bases, and 7 bases lay outside the gene matches. There are 13 residues in the CDR3. Per the germline V gene, CDR1 is SQVTM and CDR2 is ANQGSEA.

CDR3 amino acids: CASSLGLAVNTGELFF. CDR3 nucleotides: TGCGCCAGCAGCCTCGGACTAGCGGTGAACACCGGGGAGCTGTTTTTT. The J gene is TRBJ2-2, the V gene TRBV5-1, with 10 bases matching TRBD2. Trimming took 4 bases from V and 1 from J; bases not matched to a gene: 4. Germline lookup yields CDR1 SGHRS and CDR2 YFSETQ. This CDR3 has 16 amino acids.

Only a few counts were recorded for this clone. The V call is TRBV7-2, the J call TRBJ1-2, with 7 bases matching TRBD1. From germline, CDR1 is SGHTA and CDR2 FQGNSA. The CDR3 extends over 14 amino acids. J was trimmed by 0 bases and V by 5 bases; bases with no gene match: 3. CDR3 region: CASSRDRANYGYTF. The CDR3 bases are TGTGCCAGCAGCCGGGACAGAGCTAACTATGGCTACACCTTC. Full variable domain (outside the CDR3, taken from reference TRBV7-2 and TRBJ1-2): GAGVSQSPSNKVTEKGKDVELRCDPISGHTALYWYRQSLGQGLEFLIYFQGNSAPDKSGLPSDRFSAERTGGSVSTLTIQRTQQEDSAVYLCASSRDRANYGYTFGSGTRLTVV.

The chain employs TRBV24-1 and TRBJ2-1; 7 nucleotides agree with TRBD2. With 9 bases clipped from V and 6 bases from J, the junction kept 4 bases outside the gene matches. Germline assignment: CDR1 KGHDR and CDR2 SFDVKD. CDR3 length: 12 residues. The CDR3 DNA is TGTGCCACCGGCAGGGAGGGCAATGAGCAGTTCTTC. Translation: CATGREGNEQFF.

CDR3 amino acids: CASSPGGGNYGYTF. The CDR3 nucleotides are TGTGCCAGTAGTCCAGGCGGGGGCAACTATGGCTACACCTTC. The V call is TRBV19, the J call TRBJ1-2; D might be TRBD1 (6 bases). This CDR3 contains 14 residues. CDR1 and CDR2 from the germline V gene are LNHDA and SQIVND (reference sequence). Between the trimmed V and J ends, which lost 5 bases and 2 bases, there was a span of 12 bases.

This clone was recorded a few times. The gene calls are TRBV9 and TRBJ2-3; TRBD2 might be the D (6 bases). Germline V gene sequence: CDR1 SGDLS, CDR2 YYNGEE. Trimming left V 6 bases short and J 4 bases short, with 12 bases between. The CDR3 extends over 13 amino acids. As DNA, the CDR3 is TGTGCCAGCAAACGGGAGACCGCAGATACGCAGTATTTT. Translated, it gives CASKRETADTQYF.

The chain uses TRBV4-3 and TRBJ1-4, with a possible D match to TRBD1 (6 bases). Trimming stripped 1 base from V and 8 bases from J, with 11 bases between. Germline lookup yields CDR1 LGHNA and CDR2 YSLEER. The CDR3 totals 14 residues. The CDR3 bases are TGCGCCAGCAGCCAAGGGATCCAGGGGGAAAAACTGTTTTTT. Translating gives CASSQGIQGEKLFF.